This T cell receptor beta chain was recorded in a study of T cells expressing NK-cell markers. Background on the study: CD3+CD56+NKG2C+, CD3+CD56+NKG2C- and CD3+CD56-NKG2C+ T cells, once sorted, supplied the TCR beta repertoires. Study-level points and caveats: There remained a lack of clarity about HCMV specificity of expanded NKG2C+ T cell clones. A range of roughly 1.0-8% of CD8+ T cells consisted of dominant NKG2C+ clonotypes in several donors.

Libraries used 5'RACE template switching adding universal primer site and UMIs. TCRdb reprocessed the 5' RACE reads, keeping one entry per CDR3 protein, no DNA. There are some 140,000 distinct CDR3 sequences in the sample, with approximately 35% held by the top ten. About this clonotype itself: Its antigen is unidentified.

Germline CDR1 reads SGHTA; CDR2 reads FQGTGA. CDR3 length: 14 amino acids. The specimen was blood T cells: a sorted CD56 or NKG2C T cell subset, CD4+ or CD8+ T cells, or bulk PBMC T cells (not recorded which). This receptor was obtained from a woman in her forties or fifties in good health. The V call is TRBV7-3, the J call TRBJ2-1; TCRdb outputs TRBD1, but without DNA this stays unchecked. The CDR3 sequence is CASSLGQGITEQFF.